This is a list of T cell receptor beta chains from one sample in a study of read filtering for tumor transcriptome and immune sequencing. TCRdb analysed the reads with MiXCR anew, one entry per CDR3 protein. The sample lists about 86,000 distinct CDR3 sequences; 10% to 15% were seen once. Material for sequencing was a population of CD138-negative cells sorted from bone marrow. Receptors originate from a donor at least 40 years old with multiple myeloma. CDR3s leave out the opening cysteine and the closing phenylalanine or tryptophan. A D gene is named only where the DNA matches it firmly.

CDR3aa: ASRAGTSGSAGELF
v_gene: TRBV2
j_gene: TRBJ2-2
d_gene: TRBD2

CDR3aa: ASTSDDQPQH
v_gene: TRBV19
j_gene: TRBJ1-5
d_gene: .

CDR3aa: ASKLDSWGYGYT
v_gene: TRBV2
j_gene: TRBJ1-2
d_gene: .

CDR3aa: ASSLGFTADTQY
v_gene: TRBV5-1
j_gene: TRBJ2-3
d_gene: .

CDR3aa: ASSSRGGTEAF
v_gene: TRBV7-9
j_gene: TRBJ1-1
d_gene: .

CDR3aa: ASTGSPNEQF
v_gene: TRBV2
j_gene: TRBJ2-1
d_gene: .

CDR3aa: ASSFGQNKEAQY
v_gene: TRBV7-9
j_gene: TRBJ2-5
d_gene: .

CDR3aa: ASIGGGTNTGELF
v_gene: TRBV28
j_gene: TRBJ2-2
d_gene: .

CDR3aa: ASRLRGGTDTQY
v_gene: TRBV11-2
j_gene: TRBJ2-3
d_gene: .

CDR3aa: ASSQESSGRARTQY
v_gene: TRBV4-1
j_gene: TRBJ2-5
d_gene: TRBD2

CDR3aa: AIRGGTGNQPQH
v_gene: TRBV10-3
j_gene: TRBJ1-5
d_gene: TRBD1

CDR3aa: ASNLGGLAGVEKF
v_gene: TRBV5-1
j_gene: TRBJ2-1
d_gene: TRBD2

CDR3aa: ASSEGTGGFSYNEQF
v_gene: TRBV25-1
j_gene: TRBJ2-1
d_gene: TRBD1

CDR3aa: SAGQGADSYEQY
v_gene: TRBV20-1
j_gene: TRBJ2-7
d_gene: TRBD1

CDR3aa: SSSESTGGGTEAF
v_gene: TRBV9
j_gene: TRBJ1-1
d_gene: TRBD1

CDR3aa: ATSRFPGEEGSSNQPQH
v_gene: TRBV15
j_gene: TRBJ1-5
d_gene: .